A selection of T cell receptor beta chains follows, all from one sample in a study of shared clonotypes between healthy human individuals. The table came from immunoSEQ multiplex PCR; TCRdb's copy has only in-frame clones and leaves some out. The sample contains under 850,000 clones, around 92% of which appear only once. The sequenced sample was naive CD8+ T cells sorted from blood. The receptors were gathered from a man under 40 in good health. CDR3s include the opening cysteine and the closing phenylalanine or tryptophan. A D gene is named only where the DNA matches it firmly. Part of the rows lack a size; the others show once, few, many or a class for expanded clones.

abundance: -; v_gene: TRBV27; j_gene: TRBJ1-1; d_gene: -; CDR3aa: CASSPWEGEAFF; CDR3nt: TGTGCCAGCAGCCCGTGGGAGGGTGAAGCTTTCTTT
abundance: -; v_gene: TRBV19; j_gene: TRBJ2-7; d_gene: TRBD2; CDR3aa: CASSISGGAYEQYF; CDR3nt: TGTGCCAGTAGTATATCTGGGGGGGCCTACGAGCAGTACTTC
abundance: -; v_gene: TRBV7-2; j_gene: TRBJ1-2; d_gene: TRBD1; CDR3aa: CASSFPQGFYGYTF; CDR3nt: TGTGCCAGCAGCTTTCCACAGGGGTTCTATGGCTACACCTTC
abundance: few; v_gene: TRBV4-1; j_gene: TRBJ2-7; d_gene: -; CDR3aa: CASSSTLFSSYEQYF; CDR3nt: TGCGCCAGCAGCTCAACTTTATTCAGCTCCTACGAGCAGTACTTC
abundance: medium-sized; v_gene: TRBV27; j_gene: TRBJ1-4; d_gene: -; CDR3aa: CASSPIRGLFF; CDR3nt: TGTGCCAGCAGTCCCATTCGAGGACTGTTTTTT
abundance: -; v_gene: TRBV6-5; j_gene: TRBJ1-5; d_gene: -; CDR3aa: CASRSGDSNQPQHF; CDR3nt: TGTGCCAGCCGTTCTGGGGATAGCAATCAGCCCCAGCATTTT
abundance: -; v_gene: TRBV18; j_gene: TRBJ2-1; d_gene: -; CDR3aa: CASSPPSGEQFF; CDR3nt: TGTGCCAGCTCACCACCATCGGGTGAGCAGTTCTTC
abundance: few; v_gene: TRBV6-5; j_gene: TRBJ1-1; d_gene: -; CDR3aa: CASSWTVNTEAFF; CDR3nt: TGTGCCAGCAGTTGGACAGTGAACACTGAAGCTTTCTTT
abundance: -; v_gene: TRBV27; j_gene: TRBJ2-7; d_gene: TRBD2; CDR3aa: CASSPHPLASGYEQYF; CDR3nt: TGTGCCAGCAGTCCCCATCCGTTGGCTAGCGGATACGAGCAGTACTTC
abundance: -; v_gene: TRBV6-1; j_gene: TRBJ2-7; d_gene: TRBD2; CDR3aa: CASGLAGGREQYF; CDR3nt: TGTGCCAGTGGACTAGCGGGAGGGCGAGAGCAGTACTTC
abundance: once; v_gene: TRBV10-3; j_gene: TRBJ2-1; d_gene: TRBD2; CDR3aa: CAISVAPGTSGHNEQFF; CDR3nt: TGTGCCATCAGTGTGGCCCCCGGGACTAGCGGCCACAATGAGCAGTTCTTC
abundance: -; v_gene: TRBV7-9; j_gene: TRBJ2-1; d_gene: -; CDR3aa: CASSLVSINEQFF; CDR3nt: TGTGCCAGCAGCTTAGTGTCGATCAATGAGCAGTTCTTC
abundance: -; v_gene: TRBV6-4; j_gene: TRBJ2-3; d_gene: -; CDR3aa: CASSVTGRVDTQYF; CDR3nt: TGTGCCAGCAGTGTCACCGGGAGAGTAGATACGCAGTATTTT
abundance: -; v_gene: TRBV7-9; j_gene: TRBJ2-7; d_gene: -; CDR3aa: CASQALYYEQYF; CDR3nt: TGTGCGAGCCAGGCCCTTTACTACGAGCAGTACTTC
abundance: once; v_gene: TRBV27; j_gene: TRBJ2-3; d_gene: TRBD2; CDR3aa: CASSLGALAGSADTQYF; CDR3nt: TGTGCCAGCAGTTTAGGCGCACTAGCGGGATCGGCAGATACGCAGTATTTT
abundance: -; v_gene: TRBV5-6; j_gene: TRBJ2-2; d_gene: -; CDR3aa: CASSRGAGELFF; CDR3nt: TGTGCCAGCAGCCGAGGGGCCGGGGAGCTGTTTTTT
abundance: -; v_gene: TRBV7-6; j_gene: TRBJ2-7; d_gene: TRBD2; CDR3aa: CASSLLAGVDEQYF; CDR3nt: TGTGCCAGCAGCTTACTAGCGGGAGTGGACGAGCAGTACTTC
abundance: -; v_gene: TRBV30; j_gene: TRBJ2-7; d_gene: TRBD1; CDR3aa: CAWSSRDRDYYEQYF; CDR3nt: TGTGCCTGGAGTAGCCGGGACAGAGACTACTACGAGCAGTACTTC
abundance: -; v_gene: TRBV2; j_gene: TRBJ2-3; d_gene: TRBD1; CDR3aa: CASSRTGSPDTQYF; CDR3nt: TGTGCCAGCAGTCGGACAGGGAGCCCAGATACGCAGTATTTT
abundance: -; v_gene: TRBV7-9; j_gene: TRBJ2-1; d_gene: -; CDR3aa: CASSPSDRNEQFF; CDR3nt: TGTGCCAGCAGTCCTAGCGATAGGAATGAGCAGTTCTTC
abundance: -; v_gene: TRBV19; j_gene: TRBJ2-2; d_gene: TRBD2; CDR3aa: CASRTPGLEMIDTGELFF; CDR3nt: TGTGCCAGTAGAACCCCGGGACTAGAAATGATTGATACCGGGGAGCTGTTTTTT
abundance: -; v_gene: TRBV7-9; j_gene: TRBJ2-7; d_gene: -; CDR3aa: CASSPALSYEQYF; CDR3nt: TGTGCCAGCAGCCCCGCACTCTCCTACGAGCAGTACTTC
abundance: -; v_gene: TRBV6-5; j_gene: TRBJ1-2; d_gene: -; CDR3aa: CASSPHPRDYGYTF; CDR3nt: TGTGCCAGCAGCCCTCACCCAAGGGACTATGGCTACACCTTC
abundance: -; v_gene: TRBV11-2; j_gene: TRBJ2-3; d_gene: TRBD1; CDR3aa: CASSHRTGGYDTQYF; CDR3nt: TGTGCCAGCAGCCACCGTACAGGGGGGTATGATACGCAGTATTTT
abundance: once; v_gene: TRBV5-4; j_gene: TRBJ1-1; d_gene: -; CDR3aa: CASSSTENTEAFF; CDR3nt: TGTGCCAGCAGCTCCACAGAGAACACTGAAGCTTTCTTT
abundance: -; v_gene: TRBV9; j_gene: TRBJ2-1; d_gene: -; CDR3aa: CASSGGASSYNEQFF; CDR3nt: TGTGCCAGCAGCGGCGGGGCGTCCTCCTACAATGAGCAGTTCTTC
abundance: -; v_gene: TRBV4-1; j_gene: TRBJ2-7; d_gene: TRBD2; CDR3aa: CASSQDPGLAGSEQYF; CDR3nt: TGCGCCAGCAGCCAAGACCCCGGACTAGCGGGGTCCGAGCAGTACTTC
abundance: -; v_gene: TRBV27; j_gene: TRBJ2-1; d_gene: -; CDR3aa: CASSLGSNEQFF; CDR3nt: TGTGCCAGCAGTTTAGGCTCCAATGAGCAGTTCTTC
abundance: -; v_gene: TRBV27; j_gene: TRBJ1-1; d_gene: TRBD1; CDR3aa: CASSLYGEGQGNAEAFF; CDR3nt: TGTGCCAGCAGTTTATACGGAGAAGGACAGGGGAACGCTGAAGCTTTCTTT
abundance: -; v_gene: TRBV27; j_gene: TRBJ2-7; d_gene: -; CDR3aa: CASSPRQAYEQYF; CDR3nt: TGTGCCAGCAGTCCCCGACAGGCGTACGAGCAGTACTTC
abundance: -; v_gene: TRBV7-3; j_gene: TRBJ2-1; d_gene: -; CDR3aa: CASSLNPYNEQFF; CDR3nt: TGTGCCAGCAGCTTAAATCCGTACAATGAGCAGTTCTTC
abundance: -; v_gene: TRBV29-1; j_gene: TRBJ1-3; d_gene: TRBD1; CDR3aa: CSVVGQGALGNTIYF; CDR3nt: TGCAGCGTCGTGGGACAGGGGGCGCTTGGAAACACCATATATTTT
abundance: -; v_gene: TRBV29-1; j_gene: TRBJ2-1; d_gene: TRBD2; CDR3aa: CSASGTSVRRAYNEQFF; CDR3nt: TGCAGCGCATCAGGGACTAGCGTGCGGCGCGCCTACAATGAGCAGTTCTTC
abundance: -; v_gene: TRBV28; j_gene: TRBJ2-1; d_gene: TRBD2; CDR3aa: CASSLFLAGARNEQFF; CDR3nt: TGTGCCAGCAGTTTGTTCCTAGCGGGAGCCCGCAATGAGCAGTTCTTC
abundance: -; v_gene: TRBV7-9; j_gene: TRBJ2-1; d_gene: -; CDR3aa: CASSAVNDEQFF; CDR3nt: TGTGCCAGCAGCGCCGTGAACGATGAGCAGTTCTTC
abundance: -; v_gene: TRBV7-9; j_gene: TRBJ2-7; d_gene: -; CDR3aa: CASSDSASPFSYEQYF; CDR3nt: TGTGCCAGCAGTGACTCGGCTAGCCCATTCTCCTACGAGCAGTACTTC
abundance: -; v_gene: TRBV11-2; j_gene: TRBJ1-1; d_gene: -; CDR3aa: CASSLIAEAFF; CDR3nt: TGTGCCAGCAGCTTAATCGCTGAAGCTTTCTTT
abundance: -; v_gene: TRBV5-6; j_gene: TRBJ2-7; d_gene: -; CDR3aa: CASSPPSRAHEQYF; CDR3nt: TGTGCCAGCAGCCCCCCGTCAAGGGCCCACGAGCAGTACTTC
abundance: -; v_gene: TRBV15; j_gene: TRBJ2-7; d_gene: -; CDR3aa: CATSNLGSYEQYF; CDR3nt: TGTGCCACCAGCAATTTGGGATCCTACGAGCAGTACTTC
abundance: -; v_gene: TRBV18; j_gene: TRBJ2-7; d_gene: TRBD1; CDR3aa: CASSVGTGNYEQYF; CDR3nt: TGTGCCAGCTCGGTGGGGACAGGGAATTACGAGCAGTACTTC
abundance: -; v_gene: TRBV7-2; j_gene: TRBJ2-3; d_gene: -; CDR3aa: CASSLEEEATDTQYF; CDR3nt: TGTGCCAGCAGCTTAGAGGAAGAGGCCACAGATACGCAGTATTTT
abundance: -; v_gene: TRBV7-6; j_gene: TRBJ2-1; d_gene: TRBD2; CDR3aa: CASSATSAGYNEQFF; CDR3nt: TGTGCCAGCAGTGCGACTAGCGCCGGGTACAATGAGCAGTTCTTC
abundance: -; v_gene: TRBV5-5; j_gene: TRBJ1-5; d_gene: -; CDR3aa: CASSDNVGAGYQPQHF; CDR3nt: TGTGCCAGCAGCGATAACGTGGGTGCAGGTTATCAGCCCCAGCATTTT
abundance: -; v_gene: TRBV5-6; j_gene: TRBJ1-2; d_gene: -; CDR3aa: CASRADGVDGYTF; CDR3nt: TGTGCCAGCAGGGCTGACGGAGTCGATGGCTACACCTTC
abundance: once; v_gene: TRBV5-4; j_gene: TRBJ2-7; d_gene: -; CDR3aa: CASSSVDIPGEQYF; CDR3nt: TGTGCCAGCAGCTCGGTCGACATCCCCGGCGAGCAGTACTTC
abundance: -; v_gene: TRBV7-9; j_gene: TRBJ1-1; d_gene: TRBD1; CDR3aa: CASSGRTGANTEAFF; CDR3nt: TGTGCCAGCAGCGGACGGACAGGGGCCAACACTGAAGCTTTCTTT
abundance: -; v_gene: TRBV15; j_gene: TRBJ2-7; d_gene: -; CDR3aa: CATSRGDEQYF; CDR3nt: TGTGCCACCAGCAGAGGGGACGAGCAGTACTTC
abundance: -; v_gene: TRBV7-9; j_gene: TRBJ1-1; d_gene: -; CDR3aa: CASRGWWTFF; CDR3nt: TGTGCCAGCAGGGGGTGGTGGACTTTCTTT
abundance: once; v_gene: TRBV28; j_gene: TRBJ2-2; d_gene: -; CDR3aa: CASSASYGSFF; CDR3nt: TGTGCCAGCAGTGCATCCTATGGTTCGTTTTTT
abundance: -; v_gene: TRBV7-9; j_gene: TRBJ1-1; d_gene: -; CDR3aa: CASSLSGSEAFF; CDR3nt: TGTGCCAGCAGCTTGTCTGGATCTGAAGCTTTCTTT
abundance: once; v_gene: TRBV5-6; j_gene: TRBJ2-7; d_gene: TRBD2; CDR3aa: CASSWGLAGGEQYF; CDR3nt: TGTGCCAGCAGCTGGGGACTAGCGGGAGGCGAGCAGTACTTC
abundance: -; v_gene: TRBV6-1; j_gene: TRBJ1-5; d_gene: -; CDR3aa: CASSEVGRGNQPQHF; CDR3nt: TGTGCCAGCAGTGAAGTCGGCAGGGGTAATCAGCCCCAGCATTTT
abundance: -; v_gene: TRBV9; j_gene: TRBJ2-3; d_gene: -; CDR3aa: CASSPLGSDTQYF; CDR3nt: TGTGCCAGCAGCCCCCTGGGGTCAGATACGCAGTATTTT
abundance: -; v_gene: TRBV28; j_gene: TRBJ1-4; d_gene: -; CDR3aa: CASTYLGTTPQEKLFF; CDR3nt: TGTGCCAGCACTTACCTGGGGACAACCCCCCAAGAAAAACTGTTTTTT
abundance: -; v_gene: TRBV10-1; j_gene: TRBJ2-4; d_gene: -; CDR3aa: CAREPCGWEAKNIQYF; CDR3nt: TGCGCCAGAGAGCCTTGTGGATGGGAAGCCAAAAACATTCAGTACTTC
abundance: -; v_gene: TRBV27; j_gene: TRBJ2-3; d_gene: -; CDR3aa: CASSSPGVWTDTQYF; CDR3nt: TGTGCCAGCAGTTCGCCAGGGGTTTGGACAGATACGCAGTATTTT
abundance: -; v_gene: TRBV9; j_gene: TRBJ2-1; d_gene: TRBD1; CDR3aa: CASSVQGAAYNEQFF; CDR3nt: TGTGCCAGCAGCGTACAGGGGGCCGCTTACAATGAGCAGTTCTTC
abundance: -; v_gene: TRBV6-6; j_gene: TRBJ2-1; d_gene: -; CDR3aa: CASSYLLPNEQFF; CDR3nt: TGTGCCAGCAGTTACCTCCTACCGAATGAGCAGTTCTTC
abundance: -; v_gene: TRBV7-9; j_gene: TRBJ2-1; d_gene: -; CDR3aa: CASSLLSTAEQFF; CDR3nt: TGTGCCAGCAGCTTACTGAGTACTGCTGAGCAGTTCTTC
abundance: -; v_gene: TRBV19; j_gene: TRBJ1-1; d_gene: -; CDR3aa: CASSIGRNTEAFF; CDR3nt: TGTGCCAGTAGTATAGGTCGCAACACTGAAGCTTTCTTT